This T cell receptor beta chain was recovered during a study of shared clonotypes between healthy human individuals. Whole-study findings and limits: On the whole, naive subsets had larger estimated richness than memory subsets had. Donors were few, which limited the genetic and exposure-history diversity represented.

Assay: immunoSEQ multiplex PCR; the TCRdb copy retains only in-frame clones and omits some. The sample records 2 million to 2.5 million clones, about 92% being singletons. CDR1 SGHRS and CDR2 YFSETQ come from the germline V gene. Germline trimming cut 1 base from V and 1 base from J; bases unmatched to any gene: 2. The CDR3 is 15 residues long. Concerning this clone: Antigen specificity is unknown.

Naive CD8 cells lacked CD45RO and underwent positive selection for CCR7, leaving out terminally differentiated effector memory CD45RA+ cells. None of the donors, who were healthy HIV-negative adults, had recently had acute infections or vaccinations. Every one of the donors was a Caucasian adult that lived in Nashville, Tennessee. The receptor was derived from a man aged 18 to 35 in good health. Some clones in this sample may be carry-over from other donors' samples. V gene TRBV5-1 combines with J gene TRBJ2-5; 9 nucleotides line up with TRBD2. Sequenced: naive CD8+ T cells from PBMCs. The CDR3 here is CASSLSSGSQETQYF. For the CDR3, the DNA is TGCGCCAGCAGCTTGAGTAGCGGGAGCCAAGAGACCCAGTACTTC.